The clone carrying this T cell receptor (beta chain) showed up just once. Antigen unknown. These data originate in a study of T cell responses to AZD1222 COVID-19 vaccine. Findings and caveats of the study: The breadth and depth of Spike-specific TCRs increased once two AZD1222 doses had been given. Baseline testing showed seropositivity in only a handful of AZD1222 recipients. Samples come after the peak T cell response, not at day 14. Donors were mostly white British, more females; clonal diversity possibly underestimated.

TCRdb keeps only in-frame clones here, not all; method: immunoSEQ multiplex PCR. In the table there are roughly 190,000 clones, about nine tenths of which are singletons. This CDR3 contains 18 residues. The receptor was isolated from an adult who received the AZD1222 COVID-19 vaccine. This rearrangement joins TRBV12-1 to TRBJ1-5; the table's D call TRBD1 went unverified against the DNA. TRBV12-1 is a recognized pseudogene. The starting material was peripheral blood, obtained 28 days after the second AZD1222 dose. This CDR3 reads CASSGRQGLPPSNQPQHF. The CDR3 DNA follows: TGTGCCAGCAGCGGTAGACAGGGGCTCCCTCCTAGCAATCAGCCCCAGCATTTT.